This T cell receptor (beta chain) was recovered during a study of blood T cell repertoires in COVID-19. On the study more broadly: Whether acute or convalescent, the COVID-19 samples came from the United States, Italy and Spain. PBMCs, B-cell-depleted T cells, or T cells provided the cDNA or gDNA that made up the material.

Original handling: Researchers report that nucleated cell counts were estimated from reference gene primer amplification. Method: immunoSEQ multiplex PCR; TCRdb's copy keeps in-frame clones and lacks some. The D gene and trimming were derived from the DNA, and the V and J assignments and clone size from that table. This sample has 75,000 to 90,000 clones, with roughly 88% found just once. The CDR3 has 12 amino acids. The clonotype originates from a man aged 45-60 years with active COVID-19. Sequenced material: peripheral blood. The chain joins TRBV21-1 to TRBJ1-2. TRBV21-1 constitutes a pseudogene. This chain's CDR3 is CASSLPTYGYTF. CDR3 bases: TGTGCCAGCAGCCTTCCTACCTATGGCTACACCTTC.